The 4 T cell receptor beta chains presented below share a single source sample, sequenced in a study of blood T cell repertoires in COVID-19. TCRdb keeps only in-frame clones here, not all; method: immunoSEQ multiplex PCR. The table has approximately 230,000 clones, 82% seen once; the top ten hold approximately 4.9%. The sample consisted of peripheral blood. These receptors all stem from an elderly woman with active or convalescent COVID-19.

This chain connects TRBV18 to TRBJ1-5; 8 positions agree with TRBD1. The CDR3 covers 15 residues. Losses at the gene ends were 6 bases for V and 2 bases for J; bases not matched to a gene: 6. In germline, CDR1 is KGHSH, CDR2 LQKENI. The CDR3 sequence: CASSSTGGGNQPQHF. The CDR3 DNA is TGTGCCAGCTCGTCCACAGGGGGAGGCAATCAGCCCCAGCATTTT.

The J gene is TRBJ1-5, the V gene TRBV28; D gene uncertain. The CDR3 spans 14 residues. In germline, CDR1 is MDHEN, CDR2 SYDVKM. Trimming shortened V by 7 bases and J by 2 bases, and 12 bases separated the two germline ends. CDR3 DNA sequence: TGTGCCAGCAACCGGGTTTTTGGCAATCAGCCCCAGCATTTT. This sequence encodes CASNRVFGNQPQHF.

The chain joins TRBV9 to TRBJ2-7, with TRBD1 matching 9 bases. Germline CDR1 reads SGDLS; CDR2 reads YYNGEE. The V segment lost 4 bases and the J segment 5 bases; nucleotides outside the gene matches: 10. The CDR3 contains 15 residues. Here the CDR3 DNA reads TGTGCCAGCAGCCCCAGCACCACAGGGGGCAACGAGCAGTACTTC. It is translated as CASSPSTTGGNEQYF.

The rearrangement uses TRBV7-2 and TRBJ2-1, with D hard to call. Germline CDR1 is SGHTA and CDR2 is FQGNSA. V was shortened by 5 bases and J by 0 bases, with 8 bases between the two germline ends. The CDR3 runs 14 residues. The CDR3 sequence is CASSPASSYNEQFF. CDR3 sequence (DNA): TGTGCCAGCAGCCCAGCTAGCTCCTACAATGAGCAGTTCTTC.